This T cell receptor (beta chain) is from a study of T cell responses to AZD1222 COVID-19 vaccine. A word on this clone: As yet, its antigen is unknown.

The CDR3 loop spans 14 amino acids. Germline loops: CDR1 MNHEY, CDR2 SMNVEV (reference sequence). V was pared by 2 bases and J by 4 bases, with 9 bases between. Generated by immunoSEQ multiplex PCR, the TCRdb table keeps only in-frame clones and is missing some. The sample records over 130,000 clones, 90% being singletons. Study observations and caveats: The study found Spike-specific TCR breadth and depth rose after two AZD1222 doses. Vaccine-associated CD4 TCRs spanned spike, dominant at 160-218 and 743-854.

The clonotype comes from an adult who received the AZD1222 COVID-19 vaccine. This chain links TRBV27 with TRBJ1-5, with D perhaps matching TRBD1 (5 bases). Sequencing used peripheral blood, obtained 28 days after the second AZD1222 dose. CDR3 DNA sequence: TGTGCCAGCAGTTTACAGGGCAGTAATCAGCCCCAGCATTTT. It yields the protein CASSLQGSNQPQHF.